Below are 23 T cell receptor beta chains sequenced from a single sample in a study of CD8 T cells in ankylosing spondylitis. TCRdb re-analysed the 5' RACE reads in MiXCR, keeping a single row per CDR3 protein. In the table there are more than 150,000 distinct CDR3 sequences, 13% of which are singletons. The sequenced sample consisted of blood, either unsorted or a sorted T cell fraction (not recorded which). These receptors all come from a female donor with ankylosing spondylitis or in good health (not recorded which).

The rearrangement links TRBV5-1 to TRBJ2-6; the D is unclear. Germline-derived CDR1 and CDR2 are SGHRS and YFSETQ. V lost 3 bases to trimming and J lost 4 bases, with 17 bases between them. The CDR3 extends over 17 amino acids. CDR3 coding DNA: TGCGCCAGCAGCTCCTTCAGTCGGGCGTCCGGGGCCAACGTCCTGACTTTC. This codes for CASSSFSRASGANVLTF.

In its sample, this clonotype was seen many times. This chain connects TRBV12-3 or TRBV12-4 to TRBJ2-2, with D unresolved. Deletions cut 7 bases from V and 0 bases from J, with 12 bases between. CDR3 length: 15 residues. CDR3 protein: CASTLRAANTGELFF. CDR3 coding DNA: TGTGCCAGCACCCTGCGAGCAGCGAACACCGGGGAGCTGTTTTTT.

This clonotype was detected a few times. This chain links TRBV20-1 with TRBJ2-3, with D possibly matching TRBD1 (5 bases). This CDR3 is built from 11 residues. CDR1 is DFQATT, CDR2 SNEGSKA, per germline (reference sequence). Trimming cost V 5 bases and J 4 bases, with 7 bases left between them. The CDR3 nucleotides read TGCAGTGCTCCGACAGCAGATACGCAGTATTTT. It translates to CSAPTADTQYF.

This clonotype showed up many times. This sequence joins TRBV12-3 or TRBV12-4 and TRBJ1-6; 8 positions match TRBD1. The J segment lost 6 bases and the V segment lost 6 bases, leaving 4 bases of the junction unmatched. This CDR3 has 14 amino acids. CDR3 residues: CASRTGGFNSPLHF. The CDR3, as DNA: TGTGCCAGCAGAACAGGGGGGTTTAATTCACCCCTCCACTTT.

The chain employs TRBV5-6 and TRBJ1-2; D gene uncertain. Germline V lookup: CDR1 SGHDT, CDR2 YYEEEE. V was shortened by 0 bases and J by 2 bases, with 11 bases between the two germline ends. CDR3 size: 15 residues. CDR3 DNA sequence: TGTGCCAGCAGCTTGGCCTCTCGCTCCAACTATGGCTACACCTTC. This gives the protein CASSLASRSNYGYTF.

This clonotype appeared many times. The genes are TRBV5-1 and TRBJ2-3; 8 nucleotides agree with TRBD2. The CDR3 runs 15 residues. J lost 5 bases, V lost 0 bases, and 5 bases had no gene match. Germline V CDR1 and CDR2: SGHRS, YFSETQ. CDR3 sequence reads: CASSLAGLAGDTQYF. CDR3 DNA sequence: TGCGCCAGCAGCTTGGCCGGCCTAGCGGGAGATACGCAGTATTTT.

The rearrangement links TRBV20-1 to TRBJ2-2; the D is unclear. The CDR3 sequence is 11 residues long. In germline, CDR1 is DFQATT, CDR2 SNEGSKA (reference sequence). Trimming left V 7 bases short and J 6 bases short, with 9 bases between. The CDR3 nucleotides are TGCAGTGTCCCAAGTTCCGGGGAGCTGTTTTTT. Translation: CSVPSSGELFF.

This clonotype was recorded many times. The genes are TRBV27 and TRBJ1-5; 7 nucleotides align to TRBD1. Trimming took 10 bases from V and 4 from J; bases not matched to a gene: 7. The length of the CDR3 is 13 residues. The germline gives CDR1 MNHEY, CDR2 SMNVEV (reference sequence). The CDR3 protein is CATADRDNQPQHF. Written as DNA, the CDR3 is TGTGCCACCGCAGACAGGGATAATCAGCCCCAGCATTTT.

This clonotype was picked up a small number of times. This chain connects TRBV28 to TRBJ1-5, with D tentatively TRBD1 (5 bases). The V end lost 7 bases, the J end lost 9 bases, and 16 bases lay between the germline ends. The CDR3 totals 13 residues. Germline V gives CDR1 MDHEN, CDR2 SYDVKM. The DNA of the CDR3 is TGTGCCAGCAACCCCGGGACCGTTCGGCCCCAGCATTTT. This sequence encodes CASNPGTVRPQHF.

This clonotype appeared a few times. The CDR3 region is CASSPPGQGVNTGELFF. The CDR3 DNA reads as TGTGCCAGCAGCCCTCCGGGACAGGGGGTTAACACCGGGGAGCTGTTTTTT. The chain has TRBV6-1 and TRBJ2-2, with 11 bases that match TRBD1. V shed 6 bases and J 2 bases; nucleotides not matched to a gene: 8. The CDR3 is 17 amino acids. CDR1 is MNHNS, CDR2 SASEGT, per germline.

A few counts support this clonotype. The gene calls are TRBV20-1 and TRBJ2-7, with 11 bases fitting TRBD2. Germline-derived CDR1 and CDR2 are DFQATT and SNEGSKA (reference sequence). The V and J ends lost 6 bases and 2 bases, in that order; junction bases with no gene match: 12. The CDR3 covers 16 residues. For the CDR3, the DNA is TGCAGTGCACCAACCCTAGCGGGAGGTGGACCCTACGAGCAGTACTTC. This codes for CSAPTLAGGGPYEQYF.

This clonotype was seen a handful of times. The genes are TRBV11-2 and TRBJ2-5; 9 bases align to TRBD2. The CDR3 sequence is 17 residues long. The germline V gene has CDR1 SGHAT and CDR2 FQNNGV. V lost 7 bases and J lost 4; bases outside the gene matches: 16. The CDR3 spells CASTTGTLAGEGETQYF. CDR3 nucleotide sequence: TGTGCCAGCACCACTGGGACCTTAGCGGGAGAAGGAGAGACCCAGTACTTC.

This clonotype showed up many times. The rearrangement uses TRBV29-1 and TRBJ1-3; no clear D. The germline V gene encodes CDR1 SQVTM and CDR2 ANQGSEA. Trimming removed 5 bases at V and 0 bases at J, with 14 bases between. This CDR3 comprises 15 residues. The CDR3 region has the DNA TGCAGCGTTTCATTTCAAGAACACTCTGGAAACACCATATATTTT. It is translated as CSVSFQEHSGNTIYF.

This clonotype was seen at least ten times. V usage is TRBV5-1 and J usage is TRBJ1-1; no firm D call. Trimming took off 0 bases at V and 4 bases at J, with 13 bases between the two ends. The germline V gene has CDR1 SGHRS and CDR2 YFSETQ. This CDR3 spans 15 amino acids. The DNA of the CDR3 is TGCGCCAGCAGCTTGGGTAGGGCTGAAGGCACTGAAGCTTTCTTT. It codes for CASSLGRAEGTEAFF.

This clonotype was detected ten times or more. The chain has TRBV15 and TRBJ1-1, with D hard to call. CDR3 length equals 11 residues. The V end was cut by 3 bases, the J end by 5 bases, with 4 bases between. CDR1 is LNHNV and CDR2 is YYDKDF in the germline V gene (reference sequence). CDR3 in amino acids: CATSRWTEAFF. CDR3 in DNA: TGTGCCACCAGCAGGTGGACTGAAGCTTTCTTT.

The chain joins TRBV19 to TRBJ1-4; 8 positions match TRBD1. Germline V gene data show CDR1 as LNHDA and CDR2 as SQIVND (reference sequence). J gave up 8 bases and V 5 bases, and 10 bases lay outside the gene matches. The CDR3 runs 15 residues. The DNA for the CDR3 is TGTGCCAGTAGTCTTTCCAGGACAGGGAAGGAAAAACTGTTTTTT. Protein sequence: CASSLSRTGKEKLFF.

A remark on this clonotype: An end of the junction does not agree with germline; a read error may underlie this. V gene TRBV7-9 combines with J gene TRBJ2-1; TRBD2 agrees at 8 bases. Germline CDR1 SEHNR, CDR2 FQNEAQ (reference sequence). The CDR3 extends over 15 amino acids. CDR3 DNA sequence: TGTTCCAGCAGCCCTCCGGGACTAGTCTACAATGAGCAGTTCTTC. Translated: CSSSPPGLVYNEQFF.

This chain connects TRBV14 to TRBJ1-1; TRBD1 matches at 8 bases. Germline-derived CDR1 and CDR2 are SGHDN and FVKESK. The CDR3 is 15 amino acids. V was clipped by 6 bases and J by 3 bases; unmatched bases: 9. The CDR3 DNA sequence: TGTGCCAGCAGAGAGACAGGGGAGTGGGACACTGAAGCTTTCTTT. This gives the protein CASRETGEWDTEAFF.

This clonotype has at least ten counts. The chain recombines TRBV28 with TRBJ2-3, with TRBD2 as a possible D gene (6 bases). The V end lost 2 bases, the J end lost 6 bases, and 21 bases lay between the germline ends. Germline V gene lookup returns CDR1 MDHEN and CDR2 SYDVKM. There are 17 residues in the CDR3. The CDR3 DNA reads TGTGCCAGCAGTTTAGTTGTCGGGAGCGGAGTGGGGGATACGCAGTATTTT. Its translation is CASSLVVGSGVGDTQYF.

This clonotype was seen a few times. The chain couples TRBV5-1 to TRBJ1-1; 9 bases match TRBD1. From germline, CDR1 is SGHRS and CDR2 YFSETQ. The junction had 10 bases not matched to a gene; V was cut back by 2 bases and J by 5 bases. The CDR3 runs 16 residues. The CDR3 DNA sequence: TGCGCCAGCAGCTTCGCCCCCACAGGGGGCAATACTGAAGCTTTCTTT. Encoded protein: CASSFAPTGGNTEAFF.

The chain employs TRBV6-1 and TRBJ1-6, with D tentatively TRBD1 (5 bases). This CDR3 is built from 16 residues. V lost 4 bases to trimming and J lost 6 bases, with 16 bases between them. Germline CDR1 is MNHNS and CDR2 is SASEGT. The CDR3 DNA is TGTGCCAGCAGTGGATACACCCAGGGTACTAATTCACCCCTCCACTTT. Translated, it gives CASSGYTQGTNSPLHF.

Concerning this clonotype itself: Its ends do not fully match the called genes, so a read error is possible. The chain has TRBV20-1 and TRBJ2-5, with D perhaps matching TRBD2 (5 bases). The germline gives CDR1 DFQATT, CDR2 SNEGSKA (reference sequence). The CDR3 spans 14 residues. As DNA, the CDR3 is TGCAGTGCTGGAGAGCGACTCCCGGGGGAGACCCAGTACTTC. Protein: CSAGERLPGETQYF.

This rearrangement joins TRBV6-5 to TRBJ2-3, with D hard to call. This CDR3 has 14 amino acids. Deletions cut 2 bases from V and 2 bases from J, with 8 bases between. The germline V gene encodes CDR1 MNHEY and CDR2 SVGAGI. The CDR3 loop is CASSYAGNTDTQYF. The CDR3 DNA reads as TGTGCCAGCAGTTACGCAGGAAACACAGATACGCAGTATTTT.